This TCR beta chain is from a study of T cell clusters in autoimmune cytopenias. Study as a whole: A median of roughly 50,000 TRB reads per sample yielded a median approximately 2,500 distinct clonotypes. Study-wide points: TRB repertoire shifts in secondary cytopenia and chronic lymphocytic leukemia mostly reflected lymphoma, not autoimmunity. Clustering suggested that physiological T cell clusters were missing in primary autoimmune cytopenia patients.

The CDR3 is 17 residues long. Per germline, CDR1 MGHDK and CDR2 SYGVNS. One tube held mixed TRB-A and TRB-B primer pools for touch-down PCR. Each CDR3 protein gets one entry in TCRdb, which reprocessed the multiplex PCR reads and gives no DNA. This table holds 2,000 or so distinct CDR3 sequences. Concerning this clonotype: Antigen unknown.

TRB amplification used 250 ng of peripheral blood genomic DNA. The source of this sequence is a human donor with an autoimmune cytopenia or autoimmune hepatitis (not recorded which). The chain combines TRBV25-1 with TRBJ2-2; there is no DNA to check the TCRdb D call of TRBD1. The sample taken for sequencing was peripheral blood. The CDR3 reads CASSAPLGQGHTGELFF. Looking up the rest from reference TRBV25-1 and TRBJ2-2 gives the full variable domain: EADIYQTPRYLVIGTGKKITLECSQTMGHDKMYWYQQDPGMELHLIHYSYGVNSTEKGDLSSESTVSRIRTEHFPLTLESARPSHTSQYLCASSAPLGQGHTGELFFGEGSRLTVL.